One sample yielded the 18 T cell receptor beta chains listed below, sequenced in a study of blood T cells in healthy people across ages. PCR was performed a second time for about 6 to 12 cycles using a sample-barcoded 5' primer and a J-beta primer mix. A single record per CDR3 protein comes from TCRdb applying MiXCR to the 5' RACE reads. Of around 580,000 distinct CDR3 sequences in the sample, roughly 48% are singletons; the top ten hold approximately 25%. Sequencing used blood. These receptors were taken from a man older than 75 in good health.

The chain carries TRBV20-1 and TRBJ2-1; 9 bases are shared with TRBD2. This CDR3 region has 14 residues. The germline V gene encodes CDR1 DFQATT and CDR2 SNEGSKA (reference sequence). J gave up 12 bases and V 6 bases, and 15 bases lay outside the gene matches. The CDR3 here is CSAPEVSGGTWQFF. In nucleotides, the CDR3 is TGCAGTGCCCCGGAGGTTAGCGGGGGAACTTGGCAGTTCTTC.

The V call is TRBV5-1, the J call TRBJ1-1, with D perhaps matching TRBD1 (5 bases). Germline assignment: CDR1 SGHRS and CDR2 YFSETQ. CDR3 length: 15 amino acids. Trimming shortened V by 5 bases and J by 4 bases, and 18 bases separated the two germline ends. The CDR3 reads CASSLYGGSGTEAFF. The CDR3 DNA is TGCGCCAGCAGTTTGTACGGGGGGTCTGGCACTGAAGCTTTCTTT.

This clonotype is a singleton in its sample. The genes are TRBV28 and TRBJ1-6; weak D call: TRBD1 (5 bases). The CDR3 loop spans 16 amino acids. Trimming pared 8 bases from V and 0 bases from J, leaving 14 bases between. The V gene's germline CDR1 is MDHEN and CDR2 SYDVKM. CDR3 in amino acids: CASGVGAGSYNSPLHF. The CDR3 coding sequence is TGTGCCAGCGGTGTAGGGGCGGGCTCCTATAATTCACCCCTCCACTTT.

This chain uses TRBV3-1 with TRBJ1-1, with D maybe TRBD1 (5 bases). CDR3 length equals 14 residues. The V end was cut by 1 base, the J end by 2 bases, with 8 bases between. The germline CDR1 and CDR2 sequences are LGHDT and YNNKEL (reference sequence). The CDR3: CASSQVTANTEAFF. The CDR3 nucleotides are TGTGCCAGCAGCCAAGTGACAGCTAACACTGAAGCTTTCTTT.

This clonotype has a count of ten or more. The chain joins TRBV7-3 to TRBJ2-1; D remains unclear. This CDR3 contains 16 residues. Germline assignment: CDR1 SGHTA and CDR2 FQGTGA. Trimming left V 2 bases short and J 0 bases short, with 11 bases between. CDR3 amino acids: CASSLGGGVSYNEQFF. The CDR3 coding sequence is TGTGCCAGCAGCTTAGGTGGCGGAGTCTCCTACAATGAGCAGTTCTTC.

The chain combines TRBV6-6 with TRBJ2-2; unclear D gene. V was cut by 8 bases and J by 3 bases, with 10 bases left in between. Germline values: CDR1 MNHNY, CDR2 SVGAGI (reference sequence). The CDR3 loop spans 13 amino acids. The CDR3 nucleotides are TGTGCCAGCGGTTCCGGGTACACCGGGGAGCTGTTTTTT. It is translated as CASGSGYTGELFF.

This chain joins TRBV3-1 and TRBJ2-4; either TRBD1 or TRBD2 may fit D (5 bases each). CDR3 length: 14 amino acids. V was trimmed by 4 bases and J by 0 bases, leaving 7 bases between them. CDR1 and CDR2 from the germline V gene are LGHDT and YNNKEL (reference sequence). The CDR3 nucleotides read TGTGCCAGCAGCCGGGGGATAGCCAAAAACATTCAGTACTTC. Its protein is CASSRGIAKNIQYF.

The genes are TRBV12-5 and TRBJ2-7; 10 positions agree with TRBD2. This CDR3 spans 14 amino acids. Germline loops: CDR1 LGHNT, CDR2 FRNRAP. J gave up 5 bases and V 6 bases, and 7 bases lay outside the gene matches. Here the CDR3 DNA reads TGTGCTAGTGGCTCTAGCGGGGGAACCCACGAGCAGTACTTC. Amino acid sequence: CASGSSGGTHEQYF.

The chain joins TRBV20-1 to TRBJ2-1, with 10 bases aligning to TRBD2. The CDR3 covers 16 residues. V gave up 1 base and J gave up 3 bases; unmatched junction bases: 6. The V gene's germline CDR1 is DFQATT and CDR2 SNEGSKA (reference sequence). CDR3 residues: CSARVRASGGYNEQFF. CDR3 nucleotides: TGCAGTGCTAGAGTGAGGGCTAGCGGGGGCTACAATGAGCAGTTCTTC.

This clonotype has a single count. The chain has TRBV6-5 and TRBJ2-7; TRBD2 matches 7 bases. The J segment lost 1 base and the V segment lost 10 bases, leaving 4 bases of the junction unmatched. Germline V lookup: CDR1 MNHEY, CDR2 SVGAGI. The CDR3 totals 12 residues. The CDR3 reads CATNSGSYEQYF. The CDR3 DNA is TGTGCCACAAATAGCGGGTCCTACGAGCAGTACTTC.

This clonotype was counted ten times or more. The chain is built from TRBV7-2 and TRBJ2-1; D ambiguous. This CDR3 contains 11 residues. The germline V and J ends were trimmed by 1 base and 10 bases, with 5 bases remaining between them. In germline, CDR1 is SGHTA, CDR2 FQGNSA. For the CDR3, the DNA is TGTGCCAGCAGCTTAGTACTAGAGCAGTTCTTC. Residues: CASSLVLEQFF. Together with reference TRBV7-2 and TRBJ2-1, the CDR3 gives the full variable domain: GAGVSQSPSNKVTEKGKDVELRCDPISGHTALYWYRQSLGQGLEFLIYFQGNSAPDKSGLPSDRFSAERTGGSVSTLTIQRTQQEDSAVYLCASSLVLEQFFGPGTRLTVL.

This chain links TRBV7-9 with TRBJ1-2, with a weak D call TRBD1 (5 bases). CDR3 length equals 13 residues. Germline V gene data show CDR1 as SEHNR and CDR2 as FQNEAQ (reference sequence). With 5 bases removed from V and 6 bases from J, the gap between germline ends came to 13 bases. The CDR3 reads CASSPPLGDGYTF. In DNA, the CDR3 is TGTGCCAGCAGCCCCCCTTTAGGGGATGGCTACACCTTC.

This clonotype was recorded many times. The genes are TRBV20-1 and TRBJ1-2; 10 nucleotides line up with TRBD1. The J segment lost 4 bases and the V segment lost 3 bases, leaving 17 bases of the junction unmatched. Per germline, CDR1 DFQATT and CDR2 SNEGSKA (reference sequence). The CDR3 is 18 amino acids. CDR3 region: CSASGTGTGDAATYGYTF. DNA for the CDR3: TGCAGTGCTAGTGGGACCGGGACAGGGGACGCCGCTACCTATGGCTACACCTTC.

V is TRBV9 and J is TRBJ2-1, with TRBD2 matching 8 bases. The CDR3 runs to 15 residues. V gave up 3 bases and J gave up 2 bases; unmatched junction bases: 4. Germline CDR1 reads SGDLS; CDR2 reads YYNGEE. For the CDR3, the DNA is TGTGCCAGCAGCGCACGGGGGGGTACCTACAATGAGCAGTTCTTC. The encoded protein is CASSARGGTYNEQFF.

In its sample, this clonotype was seen a few times. V and J are TRBV29-1 and TRBJ1-2; 9 nucleotides line up with TRBD1. Germline V gene data show CDR1 as SQVTM and CDR2 as ANQGSEA. V was clipped by 3 bases and J by 8 bases; unmatched bases: 7. The CDR3 has 13 amino acids. The CDR3 nucleotides read TGCAGCGTTGATCTTGGACAGGGGCCGGGCTACACCTTC. This sequence encodes CSVDLGQGPGYTF.

The V and J genes are TRBV5-1 and TRBJ2-1; D possibly corresponds to TRBD1 (6 bases). The germline CDR1 and CDR2 sequences are SGHRS and YFSETQ. The CDR3 is made up of 13 amino acids. The ends were cut back, 5 bases at V and 5 bases at J, with 11 bases in the middle. The CDR3 nucleotides read TGCGCCAGCAGAATGGACAGAAACAATGAGCAGTTCTTC. Amino acids: CASRMDRNNEQFF.

This clonotype occurred a few times. The chain couples TRBV16 to TRBJ1-1; 7 positions match TRBD1. There are 17 residues in the CDR3. CDR1 and CDR2 (germline): KGHSY, FQNENV. Trimming removed 2 bases from V and 1 base from J; junction bases left unmatched: 10. CDR3: CASSQKPPRQGNTEAFF. The CDR3 coding sequence is TGTGCCAGCAGCCAAAAACCCCCTCGACAGGGGAACACTGAAGCTTTCTTT.

This clonotype was found a few times. V usage is TRBV11-1 and J usage is TRBJ2-3; either TRBD1 or TRBD2 may supply D (6 bases each). V was trimmed by 6 bases and J by 2 bases, leaving 18 bases between them. This CDR3 is built from 16 residues. CDR1 SGHAT and CDR2 FQDESV come from the germline V gene (reference sequence). The CDR3 loop reads CASSHTGRGATDTQYF. The DNA for the CDR3 is TGTGCCAGCAGTCATACCGGTAGGGGGGCCACAGATACGCAGTATTTT.